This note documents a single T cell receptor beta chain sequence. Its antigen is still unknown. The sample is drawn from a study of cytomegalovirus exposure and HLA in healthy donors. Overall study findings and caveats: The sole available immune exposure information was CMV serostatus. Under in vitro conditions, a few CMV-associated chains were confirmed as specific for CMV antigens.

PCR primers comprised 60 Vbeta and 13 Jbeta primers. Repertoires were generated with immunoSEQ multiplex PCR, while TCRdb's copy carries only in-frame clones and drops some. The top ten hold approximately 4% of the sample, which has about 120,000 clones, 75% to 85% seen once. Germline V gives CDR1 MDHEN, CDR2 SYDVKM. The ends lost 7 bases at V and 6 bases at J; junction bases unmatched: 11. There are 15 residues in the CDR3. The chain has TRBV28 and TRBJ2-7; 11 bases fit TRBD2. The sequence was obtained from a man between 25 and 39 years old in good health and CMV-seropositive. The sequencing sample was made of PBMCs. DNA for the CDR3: TGTGCCAGCAATGCCCCCGGGACTAGCGGACCCGAGCAGTACTTC. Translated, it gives CASNAPGTSGPEQYF. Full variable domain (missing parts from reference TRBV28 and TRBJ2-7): DVKVTQSSRYLVKRTGEKVFLECVQDMDHENMFWYRQDPGLGLRLIYFSYDVKMKEKGDIPEGYSVSREKKERFSLILESASTNQTSMYLCASNAPGTSGPEQYFGPGTRLTVT.